The clone carrying this T cell receptor beta chain has just a few counts. The data derive from a study of technical replicates of blood from a handful of donors. The CDR3 is 13 amino acids. Germline trimming cut 6 bases from V and 2 bases from J; bases unmatched to any gene: 2. Germline assignment: CDR1 MGHRA and CDR2 YSYEKL. Sequencing used immunoSEQ multiplex PCR; TCRdb keeps in-frame clones, though not all of them. The profile covers about 68,000 clones, with 95% to 97% appearing a single time and roughly 0.25% taken by the ten largest. The sequence was obtained from a human donor in good health. This sequence joins TRBV4-1 and TRBJ1-1; 8 bases are shared with TRBD1. The specimen sequenced was T cells isolated from PBMCs. The CDR3 is CASRTGENTEAFF. DNA for the CDR3: TGCGCCAGCAGGACAGGGGAAAACACTGAAGCTTTCTTT.